Shown below are 27 T cell receptor beta chains from a single sample sequenced in a study of breast tumors, draining lymph nodes, adjacent tissues. TCRdb independently ran MiXCR on the multiplex PCR reads; one entry per CDR3 protein. Of some 22,000 distinct CDR3 sequences listed, approximately 40% are singletons. The sample was breast tumor tissue. The receptors stem from a female donor with breast cancer. Some clones in this sample may be carry-over from other donors' samples.

Ten or more counts support this clonotype. J is TRBJ1-6 and V is TRBV12-3 or TRBV12-4; D call uncertain. The CDR3 consists of 14 residues. The V and J ends lost 7 bases and 5 bases respectively, with 12 bases between them. The CDR3 DNA follows: TGTGCCAGCACCTCCAGGCGCGATAATTCACCCCTCCACTTT. Translating it yields CASTSRRDNSPLHF.

This rearrangement joins TRBV30 to TRBJ1-5; 10 positions agree with TRBD1. The CDR3 is made up of 15 amino acids. Germline V gene data show CDR1 as GTSNPN and CDR2 as SVGIG (reference sequence). Losses at the gene ends were 3 bases for V and 0 bases for J; bases not matched to a gene: 2. CDR3 DNA: TGTGCCTGGAGGGGACAGGGGCATAGCAATCAGCCCCAGCATTTT. The encoded protein is CAWRGQGHSNQPQHF.

This clonotype is labeled as medium-sized. CDR3 sequence: CASSPSGGVETQYF. The CDR3 bases are TGTGCCAGCAGTCCCTCGGGGGGCGTAGAGACCCAGTACTTC. The rearrangement uses TRBV7-9 and TRBJ2-5; TRBD2 is a possible D gene (7 bases). V lost 6 bases and J 4 bases, leaving 15 bases between the germline ends. CDR1 and CDR2 from the germline V gene are SEHNR and FQNEAQ (reference sequence). The CDR3 spans 14 residues.

By share of the sample, this clonotype is medium-sized (0.01 to 0.1%). This chain connects TRBV14 to TRBJ2-5, with D possibly TRBD2 on 6 matching bases. The CDR3 totals 14 residues. CDR1 SGHDN and CDR2 FVKESK come from the germline V gene. The V end lost 2 bases, the J end lost 6 bases, and 13 bases lay between the germline ends. The CDR3 sequence: CASSQPGAGKTQYF. CDR3 coding DNA: TGTGCCAGCAGCCAACCCGGGGCGGGAAAGACCCAGTACTTC.

This clonotype was observed many times. J is TRBJ2-5 and V is TRBV7-2; tentatively, D is TRBD1 or TRBD2 (6 bases each). Germline V gives CDR1 SGHTA, CDR2 FQGNSA. V lost 4 bases and J 5 bases, leaving 17 bases between the germline ends. The CDR3 consists of 15 residues. The DNA of the CDR3 is TGTGCCAGCAGCTCCCGGTCGCAGGGGAGGGAGACCCAGTACTTC. Its protein product is CASSSRSQGRETQYF.

The CDR3 region has the DNA TGTGCCAGCAGTGAAGCGAACAGGTATAATGAAAAACTGTTTTTT. Residues: CASSEANRYNEKLFF. The chain has TRBV2 and TRBJ1-4; D is perhaps TRBD1 (5 bases). The V gene lost 0 bases and the J gene lost 4 bases, with 9 bases spanning the gap. The CDR3 is made up of 15 amino acids. Germline CDR1 reads SNHLY; CDR2 reads FYNNEI.

The rearrangement links TRBV30 to TRBJ1-3; D is unclear. The length of the CDR3 is 12 residues. Looked up from germline, CDR1 is GTSNPN and CDR2 is SVGIG (reference sequence). With 3 bases removed from V and 4 bases from J, the gap between germline ends came to 7 bases. CDR3 in amino acids: CAWSALGNTIYF. CDR3 DNA sequence: TGTGCCTGGAGCGCCTTGGGAAACACCATATATTTT.

This clonotype occurred a few times. The rearrangement joins TRBV5-4 to TRBJ2-7; 7 nucleotides align to TRBD2. The CDR3 loop spans 16 amino acids. V lost 0 bases to trimming and J lost 5 bases; unmatched junction nucleotides: 11. Germline CDR1 reads SGHNT; CDR2 reads YYREEE (reference sequence). The CDR3 reads CASSLAAFAGEDEQYF. The CDR3 DNA reads TGTGCCAGCAGCTTGGCGGCGTTCGCGGGAGAGGACGAGCAGTACTTC.

This clonotype was seen ten or more times. J is TRBJ1-2 and V is TRBV30; a possible D gene is TRBD1 (5 bases). Trimming took off 0 bases at V and 4 bases at J, with 12 bases between the two ends. The CDR3 has 14 residues. Germline-derived CDR1 and CDR2 are GTSNPN and SVGIG (reference sequence). CDR3 DNA: TGTGCCTGGAGTGTACGCAGGGTGCTCTATGGCTACACCTTC. Protein: CAWSVRRVLYGYTF.

This clonotype was seen at least ten times. This chain links TRBV10-3 with TRBJ2-7; D not resolved. V lost 1 base and J lost 2, with 12 bases in between. The CDR3 consists of 15 residues. CDR1 ENHRY and CDR2 SYGVKD come from the germline V gene. CDR3 bases: TGTGCCATCAGTGAGTATATAACAGCCCCCTACGAGCAGTACTTC. This sequence encodes CAISEYITAPYEQYF.

This clonotype turned up a few times. The CDR3 does not end in the conserved phenylalanine or tryptophan, so this is likely a read error. This sequence joins TRBV4-1 and TRBJ2-3, with 11 bases aligning to TRBD2. The trim removed 2 bases at V and 2 bases at J, leaving 3 bases unmatched. The CDR3 extends over 16 amino acids. Looked up from germline, CDR1 is MGHRA and CDR2 is YSYEKL. The CDR3 region has the DNA TGCGCCAGCAGCCAACTAGCGGGGGGAACCACAGATACGCAGTATCTT. This sequence encodes CASSQLAGGTTDTQYL.

Within the sample, this clonotype is medium-sized. The chain is built from TRBV20-1 and TRBJ1-6; perhaps TRBD1 as D (5 bases). Deletions cut 7 bases from V and 4 bases from J, with 11 bases between. The length of the CDR3 is 13 residues. Germline-derived CDR1 and CDR2 are DFQATT and SNEGSKA (reference sequence). Written as DNA, the CDR3 is TGCAGTGTGAGGGGCCAATATAATTCACCCCTCCACTTT. Residues: CSVRGQYNSPLHF.

This clonotype was observed many times. The chain combines TRBV7-9 with TRBJ2-3, with D hard to call. CDR1 SEHNR and CDR2 FQNEAQ come from the germline V gene (reference sequence). Between the trimmed V and J ends, which lost 1 base and 2 bases, there was a span of 13 bases. The CDR3 has 16 amino acids. The CDR3 sequence: CASSLGSRILTDTQYF. The CDR3, as DNA: TGTGCCAGCAGCTTAGGATCCCGGATACTCACAGATACGCAGTATTTT.

This rearrangement joins TRBV5-6 to TRBJ2-1, with 8 positions matching TRBD2. Per germline, CDR1 SGHDT and CDR2 YYEEEE. The CDR3 sequence is 16 residues long. The J segment lost 0 bases and the V segment lost 3 bases, leaving 5 bases of the junction unmatched. CDR3 bases: TGTGCCAGCAGCTATGCCGGGACTAGCTCCTACAATGAGCAGTTCTTC. This encodes CASSYAGTSSYNEQFF.

The rearrangement links TRBV7-2 to TRBJ2-6; unclear D gene. Germline V CDR1 and CDR2: SGHTA, FQGNSA. This CDR3 is 9 amino acids long. V was clipped by 8 bases and J by 18 bases, with 11 bases between them. DNA for the CDR3: TGTGCCAGCCAACCTTCTCGGACTTTC. It codes for CASQPSRTF.

V gene TRBV9 combines with J gene TRBJ2-1; D tentatively reads TRBD1 or TRBD2 (5 bases each). Trimming cost V 4 bases and J 9 bases, with 14 bases left between them. The CDR3 has 13 residues. The germline V gene has CDR1 SGDLS and CDR2 YYNGEE. The CDR3 region has the DNA TGTGCCAGCAGCATTACCTCAGGGAGTGAGCAGTTCTTC. This translates into CASSITSGSEQFF.

This clonotype occurred many times. The CDR3 region has the DNA TGTGCCAGCAGCCAAGGCCTCCCACAGGGTTGTTGCAATCAGCCCCAGCATTTT. The encoded protein is CASSQGLPQGCCNQPQHF. This chain uses TRBV14 with TRBJ1-5; TRBD1 might be the D (6 bases). V lost 1 base and J lost 2, with 18 bases in between. Looked up from germline, CDR1 is SGHDN and CDR2 is FVKESK. The CDR3 runs to 18 residues.

This clonotype appeared many times. The chain carries TRBV12-3 or TRBV12-4 and TRBJ2-5; D possibly uses TRBD1 or TRBD2 (5 bases each). With 3 bases removed from V and 5 bases from J, the gap between germline ends came to 13 bases. This CDR3 comprises 14 residues. CDR3 DNA sequence: TGTGCCAGCAGTTTTGGGGCGGGCCGGGAGACCCAGTACTTC. It yields the protein CASSFGAGRETQYF.

This clonotype is judged medium-sized. The CDR3 bases are TGTGCCAGCAGCCCAGGACTAGCGGGAGTACGAGAGCAGTACTTC. As protein: CASSPGLAGVREQYF. This chain uses TRBV7-9 with TRBJ2-7; 13 bases map to TRBD2. The germline V gene has CDR1 SEHNR and CDR2 FQNEAQ (reference sequence). This CDR3 contains 15 residues. Losses at the gene ends were 5 bases for V and 7 bases for J; bases not matched to a gene: 8. Variable domain in full (rest from reference TRBV7-9 and TRBJ2-7): DTGVSQNPRHKITKRGQNVTFRCDPISEHNRLYWYRQTLGQGPEFLTYFQNEAQLEKSRLLSDRFSAERPKGSFSTLEIQRTEQGDSAMYLCASSPGLAGVREQYFGPGTRLTVT.

The V call is TRBV6-2 or TRBV6-3, the J call TRBJ2-5; 13 bases match TRBD2. CDR1 MNHEY and CDR2 SVGEGT come from the germline V gene. Trimming took 7 bases from V and 5 from J; bases not matched to a gene: 4. The CDR3 runs to 14 residues. This CDR3 reads CASIGLAGAETQYF. CDR3 sequence (DNA): TGTGCCAGCATCGGACTAGCGGGGGCCGAGACCCAGTACTTC.

This clonotype is medium-sized. The chain is built from TRBV7-9 and TRBJ2-5; D unresolved. CDR1 is SEHNR, CDR2 FQNEAQ, per germline (reference sequence). The V end lost 6 bases, the J end lost 3 bases, and 8 bases lay between the germline ends. The CDR3 runs 12 residues. The CDR3 bases are TGTGCCAGCAGATACATGGAAGAGACCCAGTACTTC. Its protein is CASRYMEETQYF.

This chain connects TRBV9 to TRBJ2-4; TRBD2 matches at 8 bases. V lost 0 bases to trimming and J lost 8 bases; unmatched junction nucleotides: 10. Germline V lookup: CDR1 SGDLS, CDR2 YYNGEE. There are 16 residues in the CDR3. CDR3 nucleotide sequence: TGTGCCAGCAGCGTAGCTGTGACCGGGGGGGAAGACATTCAGTACTTC. Encoded protein: CASSVAVTGGEDIQYF.

This clonotype is categorized as medium-sized. V usage is TRBV5-1 and J usage is TRBJ2-5; D is perhaps TRBD1 (5 bases). Germline CDR1 SGHRS, CDR2 YFSETQ. CDR3 size: 14 residues. The V end lost 2 bases, the J end lost 2 bases, and 10 bases lay between the germline ends. The CDR3 reads CASSFQSGQETQYF. The CDR3 region has the DNA TGCGCCAGCAGCTTTCAATCAGGGCAAGAGACCCAGTACTTC.

This clonotype is labeled medium-sized. This chain uses TRBV20-1 with TRBJ2-7, with D possibly being TRBD1 or TRBD2 (5 bases each). In germline, CDR1 is DFQATT, CDR2 SNEGSKA (reference sequence). V lost 0 bases to trimming and J lost 3 bases, with 6 bases between them. There are 12 residues in the CDR3. CDR3 bases: TGCAGTGCTAGAGAGGGGGACTACGAGCAGTACTTC. It specifies CSAREGDYEQYF.

This clonotype has a single count. The CDR3 bases are TGTGCCAGCAGTTGGGCTCAAGGGGAGACCCAGTACTTC. It is translated as CASSWAQGETQYF. The rearrangement joins TRBV12-3 or TRBV12-4 to TRBJ2-5; no clear D gene. V lost 4 bases and J 5 bases, leaving 11 bases between the germline ends. This CDR3 contains 13 residues.

This clonotype was detected ten times or more. The V gene is TRBV14, the J gene TRBJ2-5; D is unresolved. The CDR3 is 15 residues long. CDR1 is SGHDN and CDR2 is FVKESK in the germline V gene. V shed 1 base and J shed 3 bases, with 12 bases lying between them. The CDR3 protein is CASSQVPPRKETQYF. The CDR3 DNA reads as TGTGCCAGCAGCCAAGTCCCACCCCGAAAAGAGACCCAGTACTTC.

The V call is TRBV29-1, the J call TRBJ2-1, with D possibly being TRBD2 (5 bases). The germline gives CDR1 SQVTM, CDR2 ANQGSEA. The V and J ends lost 5 bases and 7 bases respectively, with 15 bases between them. This CDR3 has 13 residues. The CDR3 DNA reads as TGCAGCGTTCAACTAGGAAACTCAAATGAGCAGTTCTTC. As protein: CSVQLGNSNEQFF.